The 24 T cell receptor beta chains below all came from one sample that was sequenced in a study of shared clonotypes between healthy human individuals. Selected positively for CCR7 and CD45RO-negative, naive CD8 cells excluded terminally differentiated effector memory CD45RA+ cells. This table comes from immunoSEQ multiplex PCR, and its TCRdb copy is limited to in-frame clones, with some not included. The data hold some 2 million clones, with approximately 94% observed a single time. Sequences were obtained from naive CD8+ T cells sorted from blood. These receptors were collected from a man aged 18-30 years in good health.

The chain links TRBV10-3 to TRBJ1-5, with D perhaps matching TRBD1 (5 bases). Germline V gives CDR1 ENHRY, CDR2 SYGVKD. The V end was cut by 8 bases, the J end by 0 bases, with 8 bases between. The CDR3 spans 13 residues. The CDR3 DNA reads as TGTGCCATCGGACATTCTAGCAATCAGCCCCAGCATTTT. Its protein is CAIGHSSNQPQHF.

The V and J genes are TRBV6-1 and TRBJ2-3, with TRBD2 matching over 7 bases. This CDR3 region has 21 residues. After removal of 1 base from V and 0 bases from J, the junction contained 19 bases not matched to a gene. The germline V gene encodes CDR1 MNHNS and CDR2 SASEGT. The CDR3 sequence is CASSEVGGAPIGTISTDTQYF. The CDR3 DNA is TGTGCCAGCAGTGAAGTTGGCGGGGCCCCAATCGGGACTATAAGCACAGATACGCAGTATTTT.

The chain employs TRBV15 and TRBJ2-3; D is uncertain. Germline lookup yields CDR1 LNHNV and CDR2 YYDKDF (reference sequence). CDR3 length: 13 residues. The ends were cut back, 0 bases at V and 4 bases at J, with 5 bases in the middle. This chain's CDR3 is CATSRDAPDTQYF. DNA of the CDR3: TGTGCCACCAGCAGAGATGCACCAGATACGCAGTATTTT.

The chain employs TRBV18 and TRBJ2-1, with 11 positions matching TRBD2. The germline CDR1 and CDR2 sequences are KGHSH and LQKENI. V trimming: 3 bases; J trimming: 7 bases; junction bases outside the gene matches: 8. This CDR3 has 16 residues. As DNA, the CDR3 is TGTGCCAGCTCACCCGTACTAGCGGGAGAGAAAAATGAGCAGTTCTTC. It specifies CASSPVLAGEKNEQFF.

The chain is built from TRBV19 and TRBJ1-1; possibly TRBD1 for D (5 bases). Germline V gene data show CDR1 as LNHDA and CDR2 as SQIVND (reference sequence). V lost 5 bases and J lost 3, with 13 bases in between. The CDR3 runs 14 residues. In DNA, the CDR3 is TGTGCCAGTAGTTTAGGGGAAGGGGACACTGAAGCTTTCTTT. This translates into CASSLGEGDTEAFF. Full variable domain (missing parts from reference TRBV19 and TRBJ1-1): DGGITQSPKYLFRKEGQNVTLSCEQNLNHDAMYWYRQDPGQGLRLIYYSQIVNDFQKGDIAEGYSVSREKKESFPLTVTSAQKNPTAFYLCASSLGEGDTEAFFGQGTRLTVV.

Turning to this clone: Other DNA sequences in this sample translate to the same CDR3. The chain carries TRBV27 and TRBJ2-7, with a tentative D call TRBD2 (6 bases). Germline values: CDR1 MNHEY, CDR2 SMNVEV (reference sequence). V was trimmed by 3 bases and J by 0 bases, leaving 9 bases between them. CDR3 size: 14 residues. CDR3 in DNA: TGTGCCAGCAGTTTGCTAGCGAGCTCCTACGAGCAGTACTTC. Translation: CASSLLASSYEQYF.

The chain carries TRBV9 and TRBJ2-1; D might be TRBD1 (5 bases). Germline V gene lookup returns CDR1 SGDLS and CDR2 YYNGEE. The CDR3 runs to 13 residues. Trimming stripped 4 bases from V and 4 bases from J, with 9 bases between. The CDR3 DNA reads as TGTGCCAGCAGCCCCCAGGGATACAATGAGCAGTTCTTC. This translates into CASSPQGYNEQFF. The variable domain in full, completed from reference TRBV9 and TRBJ2-1, reads DSGVTQTPKHLITATGQRVTLRCSPRSGDLSVYWYQQSLDQGLQFLIQYYNGEERAKGNILERFSAQQFPDLHSELNLSSLELGDSALYFCASSPQGYNEQFFGPGTRLTVL.

DNA of the CDR3: TGTGCCAGCAGTGTACTAGCGGGAGCCTACGAGCAGTACTTC. Protein product: CASSVLAGAYEQYF. V and J are TRBV2 and TRBJ2-7, with 11 bases identical to TRBD2. The CDR3 totals 14 residues. Germline V gene lookup returns CDR1 SNHLY and CDR2 FYNNEI. With V trimmed by 4 bases and J by 2 bases, 1 base remained unmatched. The full variable domain, completed using reference TRBV2 and TRBJ2-7, is EPEVTQTPSHQVTQMGQEVILRCVPISNHLYFYWYRQILGQKVEFLVSFYNNEISEKSEIFDDQFSVERPDGSNFTLKIRSTKLEDSAMYFCASSVLAGAYEQYFGPGTRLTVT.

The chain has TRBV7-9 and TRBJ2-2; a possible D gene is TRBD1 (5 bases). This CDR3 has 14 residues. The germline gives CDR1 SEHNR, CDR2 FQNEAQ (reference sequence). Trimming took off 6 bases at V and 0 bases at J, with 8 bases between the two ends. The CDR3 DNA reads TGTGCCAGCAGGGACACCTCGAACACCGGGGAGCTGTTTTTT. This codes for CASRDTSNTGELFF. The full variable domain, with the rest looked up from reference TRBV7-9 and TRBJ2-2, is DTGVSQNPRHKITKRGQNVTFRCDPISEHNRLYWYRQTLGQGPEFLTYFQNEAQLEKSRLLSDRFSAERPKGSFSTLEIQRTEQGDSAMYLCASRDTSNTGELFFGEGSRLTVL.

The chain links TRBV13 to TRBJ2-7; 13 nucleotides match TRBD2. V was clipped by 3 bases and J by 6 bases; unmatched bases: 2. In germline, CDR1 is PRHDT, CDR2 FYEKMQ (reference sequence). This CDR3 comprises 14 residues. CDR3: CASSLGLAGIEQYF. The CDR3 bases are TGTGCCAGCAGCTTGGGACTAGCGGGGATCGAGCAGTACTTC.

Regarding this clone: The same CDR3 also results from other DNA sequences found in this sample. This rearrangement joins TRBV27 to TRBJ2-7; TRBD1 agrees at 7 bases. From germline, CDR1 is MNHEY and CDR2 SMNVEV (reference sequence). V shed 5 bases, J shed 2 bases, and the junction held 3 bases outside the gene matches. The CDR3 is 13 residues long. The CDR3 sequence: CASSLGTAYEQYF. CDR3 coding DNA: TGTGCCAGCAGTCTAGGGACAGCCTACGAGCAGTACTTC.

The chain combines TRBV2 with TRBJ2-1; 9 nucleotides align to TRBD2. Trimming at V came to 2 bases and at J to 5 bases, leaving 4 bases not matched to a gene. CDR1 and CDR2 (germline): SNHLY, FYNNEI. The CDR3 spans 15 residues. In DNA, the CDR3 is TGTGCCAGCAGTGAAAGCGGGGGGCTGAACAATGAGCAGTTCTTC. Translating it yields CASSESGGLNNEQFF.

V usage is TRBV2 and J usage is TRBJ2-2; no definite D call. Germline CDR1 and CDR2: SNHLY and FYNNEI. Deletions cut 4 bases from V and 5 bases from J, with 8 bases between. The CDR3 runs 13 residues. DNA of the CDR3: TGTGCCAGCAGTGCCTTGAATACCGGGGAGCTGTTTTTT. Translated: CASSALNTGELFF.

This rearrangement joins TRBV27 to TRBJ2-1; 12 positions match TRBD2. V lost 0 bases, J lost 8 bases, and 2 bases stayed unmatched. The CDR3 is made up of 15 amino acids. Germline V CDR1 and CDR2: MNHEY, SMNVEV (reference sequence). The CDR3 protein is CASSLSTSGSDEQFF. In nucleotides, the CDR3 is TGTGCCAGCAGTTTATCGACTAGCGGGAGCGATGAGCAGTTCTTC.

The V gene is TRBV10-2, the J gene TRBJ1-2; D possibly corresponds to TRBD1 (6 bases). V shed 6 bases and J shed 7 bases, with 12 bases lying between them. In germline, CDR1 is WSHSY, CDR2 SAAADI. CDR3 length: 12 amino acids. In DNA, the CDR3 is TGCGCCAGCAGCGAACAGGGAAGTGGCTACACCTTC. Encoded protein: CASSEQGSGYTF.

This chain links TRBV6-1 with TRBJ2-7; the D gene is possibly TRBD1 (6 bases). The V end lost 3 bases, the J end lost 1 base, and 10 bases lay between the germline ends. CDR1 and CDR2 from the germline V gene are MNHNS and SASEGT. This CDR3 comprises 14 residues. CDR3 sequence (DNA): TGTGCCAGCAGTGATTGGACAGATTCCTACGAGCAGTACTTC. Translated, it gives CASSDWTDSYEQYF.

The CDR3 bases are TGTGCCAGCAGCCGAGGGGCCCCGAGTGAGGAGCTGTTTTTT. Amino acids: CASSRGAPSEELFF. The chain employs TRBV5-4 and TRBJ2-2; D is possibly TRBD1 or TRBD2 (5 bases each). Germline CDR1 is SGHNT and CDR2 is YYREEE (reference sequence). The CDR3 spans 14 residues. Trimming removed 4 bases from V and 10 bases from J, with 17 bases in between.

V gene TRBV27 combines with J gene TRBJ2-7; D is uncertain. V lost 2 bases, J lost 3 bases, and 14 bases lay in between. The germline gives CDR1 MNHEY, CDR2 SMNVEV (reference sequence). This CDR3 is built from 15 residues. CDR3 nucleotide sequence: TGTGCCAGCAGTTTAGCGGCGTTTACAAACTACGAGCAGTACTTC. It yields the protein CASSLAAFTNYEQYF.

J is TRBJ2-1 and V is TRBV7-9, with D maybe TRBD1 (5 bases). V shed 1 base and J shed 5 bases, with 15 bases lying between them. Germline V lookup: CDR1 SEHNR, CDR2 FQNEAQ (reference sequence). The CDR3 is 16 amino acids. CDR3 residues: CASSLVADSPDNEQFF. CDR3 sequence (DNA): TGTGCCAGCAGCTTAGTCGCCGACAGTCCAGACAATGAGCAGTTCTTC.

The V gene is TRBV5-6, the J gene TRBJ2-7; TRBD1 matches 12 bases. The V and J ends lost 6 bases and 3 bases, in that order; junction bases with no gene match: 7. This CDR3 spans 15 amino acids. Per the germline V gene, CDR1 is SGHDT and CDR2 is YYEEEE. CDR3 coding DNA: TGTGCCAGCACCTGGGGGACAGGGGGCCTCTACGAGCAGTACTTC. Protein: CASTWGTGGLYEQYF.

The V gene is TRBV9, the J gene TRBJ2-7; 9 nucleotides agree with TRBD1. The CDR3 is 15 residues long. Germline V CDR1 and CDR2: SGDLS, YYNGEE. The junction had 8 bases not matched to a gene; V was cut back by 4 bases and J by 3 bases. The CDR3 is CASSPTGTGNYEQYF. The CDR3 region has the DNA TGTGCCAGCAGCCCTACCGGGACAGGGAACTACGAGCAGTACTTC.

This clone was detected a few times. The same CDR3 can be traced to other DNA sequences in this sample. This rearrangement joins TRBV6-5 to TRBJ2-7; tentative D call: TRBD2 (6 bases). Germline CDR1 and CDR2: MNHEY and SVGAGI. CDR3 length: 13 residues. With 2 bases removed from V and 3 bases from J, the gap between germline ends came to 8 bases. CDR3 sequence: CASSYAGSYEQYF. DNA of the CDR3: TGTGCCAGCAGTTACGCGGGGAGCTACGAGCAGTACTTC.

J is TRBJ1-3 and V is TRBV19; D might be TRBD1 (5 bases). The V end lost 7 bases, the J end lost 0 bases, and 13 bases lay between the germline ends. The CDR3 runs 15 residues. Looked up from germline, CDR1 is LNHDA and CDR2 is SQIVND (reference sequence). CDR3 amino acids: CASTPQVHSGNTIYF. For the CDR3, the DNA is TGTGCCAGTACCCCACAGGTCCACTCTGGAAACACCATATATTTT.

CDR3 amino acids: CASSEETGWNTGELFF. In DNA, the CDR3 is TGTGCCAGCAGTGAAGAAACCGGCTGGAACACCGGGGAGCTGTTTTTT. V gene TRBV6-1 combines with J gene TRBJ2-2; no definite D call. With 1 base removed from V and 1 base from J, the gap between germline ends came to 10 bases. CDR1 and CDR2 (germline): MNHNS, SASEGT. The CDR3 totals 16 residues.